Here is one T cell receptor beta chain with its context. TCRdb analysed the RT-PCR reads with MiXCR anew, one entry per CDR3 protein. The data contain hundreds of thousands of distinct CDR3 sequences, approximately 10% of them seen just once; the ten biggest clones take up approximately 10%. The sample is drawn from a study of response to subunit inactivated influenza vaccine. CDR3 size: 12 residues. The germline CDR1 and CDR2 sequences are SQVTM and ANQGSEA. The germline V and J ends were trimmed by 4 bases and 3 bases, with 10 bases remaining between them. The same specimen was also included in a second study, on T cells expressing NK-cell markers. Per that study: cDNA encoding TCR beta was synthesized via 5'RACE template switching incorporating UMIs. Seven sequenced donors out of eight were HCMV-seropositive, one seronegative. Roughly 6 donors had dominant NKG2C+ clonotypes that comprised roughly 1.0-7.0% of their CD8+ T cells. In a few donors, dominant clonotypes made up about 28.3-65% of CD3+CD56-NKG2C+ cells. Unclear, still, was the HCMV specificity of the expanded NKG2C+ T cell clones.

This sequence was found in a man aged 45-60 years who received an inactivated influenza vaccine. The chain couples TRBV29-1 to TRBJ2-7; the D is unclear. The material was PBMCs from blood, obtained on the day of vaccination. The CDR3 protein is CSVGVTIYEQYF. The CDR3 nucleotides read TGCAGCGTTGGGGTCACAATCTACGAGCAGTACTTC.